This record concerns one T cell receptor (beta chain) sequence. This entry belongs to a study of blood T cell repertoires in COVID-19. About the research overall: PBMCs, B-cell-depleted T cells, or T cells provided the cDNA or gDNA that made up the material.

Method: immunoSEQ multiplex PCR; TCRdb's copy keeps in-frame clones and lacks some. In the table there are around 87,000 clones, about 80% of which are singletons. Germline V gives CDR1 SGHAT, CDR2 FQNNGV. Germline trimming cut 4 bases from V and 7 bases from J; bases unmatched to any gene: 17. This CDR3 is 18 amino acids long. This clonotype was sampled from a human donor in a cohort sampled during active COVID-19. The genes are TRBV11-2 and TRBJ2-2, with TRBD1 identical over 8 bases. Sequenced: peripheral blood. The CDR3 reads CASSSPPGGRGRVGELFF. The DNA for the CDR3 is TGTGCCAGCAGCTCCCCGCCTGGCGGCAGGGGGCGCGTCGGGGAGCTGTTTTTT.